Sequencing of this T cell receptor (beta chain) was carried out in a study of identical twins. One entry per CDR3 protein results from TCRdb running MiXCR on the 5' RACE reads. This table holds approximately 500,000 distinct CDR3 sequences, roughly 26% found once. The CDR3 contains 13 residues. Per the germline V gene, CDR1 is ENHRY and CDR2 is SYGVKD. This clonotype has only a few counts. A further study also used this sample, focusing on T cells expressing NK-cell markers.

The sequencing input was CD4+ T cells sorted from blood. The chain uses TRBV10-3 and TRBJ2-7; possibly TRBD2 for D (5 bases). This clonotype was obtained from a woman younger than 35 in good health. The CDR3 reads CAAGERSAYEQYF. Here the CDR3 DNA reads TGTGCGGCGGGCGAAAGGTCGGCCTACGAGCAGTACTTC.